These T cell receptor beta chains were read from a single sample in a study of OX40 agonist ivuxolimab in advanced cancers. Clones were sequenced by immunoSEQ multiplex PCR, and TCRdb holds only the in-frame ones, with some missing. The table lists 30,000 or so clones, 70% to 80% of them singletons. Sequenced here: CD4+ or CD8+ T cells sorted from blood, sampled in a trial of the OX40 agonist ivuxolimab. These receptors were taken from an adult with an advanced solid tumor such as melanoma, head and neck, liver or kidney cancer. The CDR3 runs from the conserved cysteine through the conserved F or W.

>TRBV7-8
CASSLDRGQRNTEAFF
>TRBV14
CASSHTTGLTNYGYTF
>TRBV5-1
CASSLAGTSTDTQYF
>TRBV30
CAWSVGGRTDTQYF
>TRBV15
CATSGGQTNTGELFF
>TRBV7-9
CASSYGQGPYEQYF
>TRBV30
CAWSPTGRTEAFF
>TRBV6-6
CASRGEWAGNYQPQHF
>TRBV2
CASSEWKGASTDTQYF
>TRBV19
CASSAGQYGYTF
>TRBV6-4
CASSKTQGAGRNEQFF
>TRBV6-4
CASSDSNTDTQYF
>TRBV6-1
CASSGRDRETQYF
>TRBV9
CASSVEEGARYGYTF
>TRBV2
CASIEGGSGNTIYF
>TRBV19
CASSVGGGGSPLHF
>TRBV30
CAWSAGDGGTEAFF
>TRBV5-1
CASSLAQGNTGELFF
>TRBV13
CASSLDRGFRLGGYTF
>TRBV10-2
CASSVQQNYGYTF
>TRBV7-8
CASSLERLGLQKETQYF
>TRBV11-1
CASSDQGVGVLSEQYF
>TRBV19
CASSLPGQGYEQYF
>TRBV2
CASKWTPPYEQYF
>TRBV6-6
CASIYKAGVYEQYF
>TRBV6-1
CASSGGDYSNQPQHF
>TRBV2
CASKEIPNTEAFF
>TRBV27
CASSSGRGTTYEQYF
>TRBV19
CASCGGAGDTQYF
>TRBV6-1
CASSERDRAGYTF
>TRBV18
CASSPPSGVNEQFF
>TRBV10-1
CASQKVVGTEAFF
>TRBV2
CASSAGQARGNTIYF
>TRBV5-1
CASSFGGAEEKLFF
>TRBV7-9
CASGLSGAYNSPLHF
>TRBV7-9
CASSPAPTNYGYTF
>TRBV9
CASSVGGAEAFF
>TRBV10-1
CASRSGLAGGKTQYF
>TRBV30
CAWSVGAGELFF
>TRBV19
CASGTLPYTGELFF
>TRBV4-1
CASSQNSVNYGYTF
>TRBV5-8
CASSWTGGSYEQYF
>TRBV10-3
CAISEGSGGVTDTQYF
>TRBV9
CASSSSYEQYF